This passage covers 4 T cell receptor beta chains from one sample sequenced in a study of blood T cell repertoires in COVID-19. This table comes from immunoSEQ multiplex PCR, and its TCRdb copy is limited to in-frame clones, with some not included. Of 200,000 to 250,000 clones in the sample, 70% to 90% are singletons; the top ten hold about 0.95%. Sequencing was performed on PBMCs or T cells enriched from blood (not recorded which). These receptors came from a man aged 45-65 years who had been exposed to COVID-19.

Written as DNA, the CDR3 is TGTGCCAGCAGCGTAGGTGGGAGCCAAAACATTCAGTACTTC. This encodes CASSVGGSQNIQYF. The chain couples TRBV9 to TRBJ2-4; maybe TRBD2 (5 bases). Per the germline V gene, CDR1 is SGDLS and CDR2 is YYNGEE. Between the trimmed V and J ends, which lost 0 bases and 5 bases, there was a span of 9 bases. The length of the CDR3 is 14 residues.

The chain is built from TRBV21-1 and TRBJ2-7; the table names TRBD2, a call not compared with the DNA. TRBV21-1 is classified as a pseudogene. The CDR3 is made up of 19 amino acids. CDR3 coding DNA: TGTGCCAGCAGCACCCCTAAGGGGGGACTAGCGGGAGGGCCCTACGAGCAGTACGTC. Amino acids: CASSTPKGGLAGGPYEQYV.

The chain is built from TRBV9 and TRBJ1-2; D is undetermined. Germline assignment: CDR1 SGDLS and CDR2 YYNGEE. The CDR3 extends over 13 amino acids. V was cut by 0 bases and J by 4 bases, with 7 bases left in between. For the CDR3, the DNA is TGTGCCAGCAGCGTAGATCCTACCTATGGCTACACCTTC. Translating it yields CASSVDPTYGYTF.

The chain combines TRBV11-2 with TRBJ2-2; TRBD1 is a possible D gene (5 bases). The CDR3 spans 14 residues. Germline CDR1 reads SGHAT; CDR2 reads FQNNGV. The V and J ends lost 5 bases and 3 bases respectively, with 10 bases between them. CDR3 region: CASSLGPHTGELFF. CDR3 coding DNA: TGTGCCAGCAGCCTGGGGCCGCACACCGGGGAGCTGTTTTTT.